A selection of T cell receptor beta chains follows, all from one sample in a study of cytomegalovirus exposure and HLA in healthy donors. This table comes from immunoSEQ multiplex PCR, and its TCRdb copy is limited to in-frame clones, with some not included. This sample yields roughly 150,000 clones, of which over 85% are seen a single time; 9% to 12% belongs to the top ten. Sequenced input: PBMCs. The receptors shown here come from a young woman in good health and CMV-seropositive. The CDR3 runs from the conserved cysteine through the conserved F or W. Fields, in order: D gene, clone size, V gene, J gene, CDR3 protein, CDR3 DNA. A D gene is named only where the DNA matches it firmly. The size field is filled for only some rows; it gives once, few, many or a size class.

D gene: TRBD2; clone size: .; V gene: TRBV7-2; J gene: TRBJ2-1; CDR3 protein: CASSMRAGGTQFF; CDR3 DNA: TGTGCCAGCTCGATGAGGGCGGGAGGAACGCAGTTCTTC
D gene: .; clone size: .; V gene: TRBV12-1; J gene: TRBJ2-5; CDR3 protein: CASTWAETQYF; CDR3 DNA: TGTGCCAGCACATGGGCGGAGACCCAGTACTTC
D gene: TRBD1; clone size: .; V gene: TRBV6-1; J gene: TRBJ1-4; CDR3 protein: CASSDHTGANEKLFF; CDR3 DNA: TGTGCCAGCAGTGATCATACAGGGGCGAATGAAAAACTGTTTTTT
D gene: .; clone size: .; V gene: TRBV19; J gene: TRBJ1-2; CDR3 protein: CASSIGQLSGSGYTF; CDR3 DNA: TGTGCCAGTAGTATTGGACAGCTCTCGGGCAGTGGCTACACCTTC
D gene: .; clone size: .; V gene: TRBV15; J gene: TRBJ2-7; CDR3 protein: CATSRVPTAYEQYF; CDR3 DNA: TGTGCCACCAGCAGAGTGCCAACAGCCTACGAGCAGTACTTC
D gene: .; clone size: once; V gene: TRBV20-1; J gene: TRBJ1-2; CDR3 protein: CSVGGTYGYTF; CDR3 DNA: TGCAGTGTGGGGGGAACCTATGGCTACACCTTC
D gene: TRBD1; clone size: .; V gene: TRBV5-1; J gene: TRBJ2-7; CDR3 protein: CASRRDSTYEQYF; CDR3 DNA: TGCGCCAGCCGCCGGGACAGCACATACGAGCAGTACTTC
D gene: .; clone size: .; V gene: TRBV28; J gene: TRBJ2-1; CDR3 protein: CASSFYGSSYNEQFF; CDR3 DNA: TGTGCCAGCAGTTTTTACGGGAGCTCCTACAATGAGCAGTTCTTC
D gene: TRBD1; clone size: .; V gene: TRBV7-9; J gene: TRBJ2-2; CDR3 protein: CASSGPGQAAPANTGELFF; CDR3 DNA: TGTGCCAGCAGCGGTCCGGGACAGGCAGCCCCTGCGAACACCGGGGAGCTGTTTTTT
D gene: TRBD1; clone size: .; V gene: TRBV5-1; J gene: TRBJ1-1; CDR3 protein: CASSSWTGRSQGNTEAFF; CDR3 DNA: TGCGCCAGCAGCTCCTGGACAGGGAGGTCACAGGGGAACACTGAAGCTTTCTTT
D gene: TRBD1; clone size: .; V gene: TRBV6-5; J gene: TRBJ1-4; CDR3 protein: CASSRDRGEKLFF; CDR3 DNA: TGTGCCAGCAGTCGGGACAGGGGTGAAAAACTGTTTTTT
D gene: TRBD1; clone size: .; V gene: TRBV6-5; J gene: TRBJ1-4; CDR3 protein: CASSRTGQGAEKLFF; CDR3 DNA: TGTGCCAGCAGTAGAACGGGACAGGGGGCCGAAAAACTGTTTTTT
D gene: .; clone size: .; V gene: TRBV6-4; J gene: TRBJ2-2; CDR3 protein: CASSMEGTGELFF; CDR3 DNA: TGTGCCAGCAGTATGGAGGGTACCGGGGAGCTGTTTTTT
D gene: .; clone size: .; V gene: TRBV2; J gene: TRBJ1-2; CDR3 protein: CASSQHNYGYTF; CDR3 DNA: TGTGCCAGCAGTCAACACAACTATGGCTACACCTTC
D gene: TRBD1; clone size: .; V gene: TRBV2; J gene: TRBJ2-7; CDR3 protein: CASSSRDRGIYEQYF; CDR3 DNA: TGTGCCAGCAGCTCCCGGGACAGGGGGATCTACGAGCAGTACTTC
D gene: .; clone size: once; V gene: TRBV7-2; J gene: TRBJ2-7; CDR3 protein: CASSSRSGYYEQYF; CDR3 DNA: TGTGCCAGCAGCTCTCGGAGCGGCTACTACGAGCAGTACTTC
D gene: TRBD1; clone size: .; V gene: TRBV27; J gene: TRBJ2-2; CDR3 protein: CASSLGQGRTGELFF; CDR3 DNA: TGTGCCAGCAGTCTAGGACAGGGGAGGACCGGGGAGCTGTTTTTT
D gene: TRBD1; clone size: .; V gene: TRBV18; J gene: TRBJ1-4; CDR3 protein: CASSPGTGDEKLFF; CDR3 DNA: TGTGCCAGCTCACCGGGGACAGGGGATGAAAAACTGTTTTTT
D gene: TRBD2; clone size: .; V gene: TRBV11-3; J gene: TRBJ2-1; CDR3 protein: CASSLGLAGGGDEQFF; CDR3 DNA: TGTGCCAGCAGCCTGGGACTAGCGGGAGGGGGGGATGAGCAGTTCTTC
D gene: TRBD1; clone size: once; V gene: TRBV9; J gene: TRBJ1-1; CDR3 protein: CASSVGGRGPLNTEAFF; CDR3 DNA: TGTGCCAGCAGCGTAGGGGGAAGGGGGCCCTTGAACACTGAAGCTTTCTTT
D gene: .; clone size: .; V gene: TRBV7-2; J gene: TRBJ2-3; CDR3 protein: CASSLYGRGPSTDTQYF; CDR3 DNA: TGTGCCAGCAGCTTATACGGGAGGGGGCCAAGCACAGATACGCAGTATTTT
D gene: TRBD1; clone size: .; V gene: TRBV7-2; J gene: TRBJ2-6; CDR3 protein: CASSSQTGSGANVLTF; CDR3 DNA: TGTGCCAGCAGCTCCCAGACAGGGTCCGGGGCCAACGTCCTGACTTTC
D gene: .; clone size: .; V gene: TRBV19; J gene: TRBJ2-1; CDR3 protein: CASNLLSRAGEQFF; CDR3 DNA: TGTGCCAGTAACTTACTCTCCCGGGCGGGTGAGCAGTTCTTC
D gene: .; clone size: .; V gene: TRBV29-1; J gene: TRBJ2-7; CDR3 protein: CSGRTFSDEQYF; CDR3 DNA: TGCAGCGGACGGACATTTTCCGACGAGCAGTACTTC
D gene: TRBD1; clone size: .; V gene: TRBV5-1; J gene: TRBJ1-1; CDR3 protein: CASSLGDRGGVEAFF; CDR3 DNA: TGCGCCAGCAGCTTGGGGGACAGGGGTGGGGTTGAAGCTTTCTTT
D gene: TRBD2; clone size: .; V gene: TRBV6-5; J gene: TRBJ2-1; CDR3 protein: CASGGRANNEQFF; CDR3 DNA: TGTGCCAGTGGCGGGAGGGCCAACAATGAGCAGTTCTTC
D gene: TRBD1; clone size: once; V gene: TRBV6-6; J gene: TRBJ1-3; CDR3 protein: CASRRDRGTGNTIYF; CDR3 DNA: TGTGCCAGCAGGAGAGACAGGGGGACAGGAAACACCATATATTTT
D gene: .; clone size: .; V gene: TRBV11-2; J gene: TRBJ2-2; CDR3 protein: CASSLGGSGELFF; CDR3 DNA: TGTGCCAGCAGCTTAGGAGGGTCCGGGGAGCTGTTTTTT
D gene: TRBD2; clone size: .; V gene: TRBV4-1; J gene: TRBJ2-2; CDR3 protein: CASSQETSGRGATGELFF; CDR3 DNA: TGCGCCAGCAGCCAAGAGACTAGCGGGAGGGGCGCCACCGGGGAGCTGTTTTTT
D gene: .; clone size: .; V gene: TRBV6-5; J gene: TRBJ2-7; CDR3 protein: CASRKGAGSLEQYF; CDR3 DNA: TGTGCCAGCAGAAAAGGCGCAGGGTCTCTCGAGCAGTACTTC
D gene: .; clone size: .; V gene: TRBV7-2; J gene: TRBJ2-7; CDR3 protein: CASSLSGEQYF; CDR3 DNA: TGTGCCAGCAGCTTATCGGGCGAGCAGTACTTC
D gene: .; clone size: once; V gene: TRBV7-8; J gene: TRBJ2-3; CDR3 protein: CASSLGTSTDTQYF; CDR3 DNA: TGTGCCAGCAGCTTAGGGACTAGCACAGATACGCAGTATTTT
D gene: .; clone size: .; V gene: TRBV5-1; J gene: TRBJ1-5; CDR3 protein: CASSLVAGGGLPQPQHF; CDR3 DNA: TGCGCCAGCAGCTTGGTAGCCGGCGGGGGTTTACCCCAGCCCCAGCATTTT
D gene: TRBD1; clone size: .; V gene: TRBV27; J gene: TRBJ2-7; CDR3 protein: CASSSGQGPYEQYF; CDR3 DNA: TGTGCCAGCAGTTCGGGACAGGGCCCCTACGAGCAGTACTTC
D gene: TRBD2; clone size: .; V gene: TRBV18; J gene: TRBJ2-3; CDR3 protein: CASSPWGGGTDTQYF; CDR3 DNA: TGTGCCAGCTCACCATGGGGGGGAGGCACAGATACGCAGTATTTT
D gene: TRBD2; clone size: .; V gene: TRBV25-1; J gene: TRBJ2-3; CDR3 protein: CASTPSGLSTDTQYF; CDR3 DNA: TGTGCCAGCACCCCTAGCGGGCTAAGCACAGATACGCAGTATTTT
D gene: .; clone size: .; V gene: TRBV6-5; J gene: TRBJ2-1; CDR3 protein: CASRGSGVEQFF; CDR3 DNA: TGTGCCAGCAGGGGATCAGGGGTCGAGCAGTTCTTC
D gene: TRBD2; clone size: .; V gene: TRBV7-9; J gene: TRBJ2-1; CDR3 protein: CASSTRTSGIINEQFF; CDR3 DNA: TGTGCCAGCAGCACGCGGACTAGCGGGATCATAAATGAGCAGTTCTTC
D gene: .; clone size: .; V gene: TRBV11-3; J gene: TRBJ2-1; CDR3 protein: CASSSAGYNEQFF; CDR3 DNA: TGTGCCAGCAGCTCTGCGGGGTACAATGAGCAGTTCTTC